The clone carrying this T cell receptor beta chain was counted a single time. Generated by immunoSEQ multiplex PCR, the TCRdb table keeps only in-frame clones and is missing some. This sample yields roughly 100,000 clones, of which roughly nine tenths are seen a single time; roughly 44% belongs to the top ten. This entry belongs to a study of T cell responses to AZD1222 COVID-19 vaccine. Study-level information: Doses given second, at about 4 or about 12 weeks, were pooled.

The length of the CDR3 is 16 residues. Germline CDR1 LNHDA, CDR2 SQIVND (reference sequence). The V gene lost 4 bases and the J gene lost 7 bases, with 17 bases spanning the gap. The chain is built from TRBV19 and TRBJ1-6, with D unresolved. This sequence originates from an adult in good health. The sample consisted of peripheral blood, taken on day 0 of AZD1222 vaccination. The CDR3 region has the DNA TGTGCCAGTAGTACGGCGACCGGCGCCGTGAATTCACCCCTCCACTTT. This sequence encodes CASSTATGAVNSPLHF.